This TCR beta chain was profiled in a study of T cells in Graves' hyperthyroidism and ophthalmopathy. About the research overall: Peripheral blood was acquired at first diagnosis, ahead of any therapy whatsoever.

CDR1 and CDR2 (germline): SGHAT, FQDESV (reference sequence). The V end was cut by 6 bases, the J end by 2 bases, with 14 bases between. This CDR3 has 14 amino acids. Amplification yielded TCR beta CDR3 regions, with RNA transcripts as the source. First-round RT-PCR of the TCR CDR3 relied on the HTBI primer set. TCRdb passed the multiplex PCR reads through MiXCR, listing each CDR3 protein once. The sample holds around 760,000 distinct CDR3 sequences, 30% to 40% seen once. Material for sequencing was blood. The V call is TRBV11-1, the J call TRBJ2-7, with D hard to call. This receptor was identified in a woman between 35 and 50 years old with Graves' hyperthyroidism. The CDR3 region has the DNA TGTGCCAGCAGTGCTAGAGACCAGACCTACGAGCAGTACTTC. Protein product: CASSARDQTYEQYF.